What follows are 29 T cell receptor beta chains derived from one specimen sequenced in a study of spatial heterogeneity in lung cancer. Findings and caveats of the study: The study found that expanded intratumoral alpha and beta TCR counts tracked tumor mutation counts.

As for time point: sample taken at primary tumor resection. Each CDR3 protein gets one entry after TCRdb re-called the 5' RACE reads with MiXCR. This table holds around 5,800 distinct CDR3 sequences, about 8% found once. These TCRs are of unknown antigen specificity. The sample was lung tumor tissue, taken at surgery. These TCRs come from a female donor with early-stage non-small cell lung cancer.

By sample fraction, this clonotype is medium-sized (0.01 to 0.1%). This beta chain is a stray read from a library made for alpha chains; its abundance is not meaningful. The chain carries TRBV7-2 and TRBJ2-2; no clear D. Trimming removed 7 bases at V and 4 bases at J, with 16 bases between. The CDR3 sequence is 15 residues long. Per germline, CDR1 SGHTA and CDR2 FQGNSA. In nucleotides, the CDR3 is TGTGCCAGCATTCCCCAGGCTAAAGGCACCGGGGAGCTGTTTTTT. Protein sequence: CASIPQAKGTGELFF.

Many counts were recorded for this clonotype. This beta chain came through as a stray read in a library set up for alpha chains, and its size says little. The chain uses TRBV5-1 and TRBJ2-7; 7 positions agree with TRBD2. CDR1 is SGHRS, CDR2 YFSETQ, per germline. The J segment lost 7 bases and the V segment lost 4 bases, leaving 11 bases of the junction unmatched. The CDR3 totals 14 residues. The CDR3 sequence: CASSEGGSLGEQYF. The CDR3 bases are TGCGCCAGCAGCGAAGGCGGGAGTCTGGGTGAGCAGTACTTC.

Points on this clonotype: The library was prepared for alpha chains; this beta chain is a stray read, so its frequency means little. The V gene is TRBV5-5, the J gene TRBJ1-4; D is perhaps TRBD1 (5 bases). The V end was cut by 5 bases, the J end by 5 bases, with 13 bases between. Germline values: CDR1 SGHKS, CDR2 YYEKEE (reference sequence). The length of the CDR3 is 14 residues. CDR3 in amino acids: CASSPLGANEKLFF. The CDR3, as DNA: TGTGCCAGCAGTCCGTTAGGGGCAAATGAAAAACTGTTTTTT.

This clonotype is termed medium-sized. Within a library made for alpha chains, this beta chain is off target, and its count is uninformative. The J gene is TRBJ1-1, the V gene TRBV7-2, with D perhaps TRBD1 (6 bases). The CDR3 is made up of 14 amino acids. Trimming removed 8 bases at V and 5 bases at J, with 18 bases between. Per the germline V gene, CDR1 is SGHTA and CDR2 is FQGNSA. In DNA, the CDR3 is TGTGCCAGCGGACTCCGGGGGCGCATAACTGAAGCTTTCTTT. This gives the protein CASGLRGRITEAFF.

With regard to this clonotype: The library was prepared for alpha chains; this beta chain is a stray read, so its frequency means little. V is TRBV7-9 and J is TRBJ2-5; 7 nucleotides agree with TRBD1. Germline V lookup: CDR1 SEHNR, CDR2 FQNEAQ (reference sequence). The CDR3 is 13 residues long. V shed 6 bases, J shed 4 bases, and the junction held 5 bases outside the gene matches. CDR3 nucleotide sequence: TGTGCCAGCAGGAAACCAGGGGGAGAGACCCAGTACTTC. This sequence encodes CASRKPGGETQYF.

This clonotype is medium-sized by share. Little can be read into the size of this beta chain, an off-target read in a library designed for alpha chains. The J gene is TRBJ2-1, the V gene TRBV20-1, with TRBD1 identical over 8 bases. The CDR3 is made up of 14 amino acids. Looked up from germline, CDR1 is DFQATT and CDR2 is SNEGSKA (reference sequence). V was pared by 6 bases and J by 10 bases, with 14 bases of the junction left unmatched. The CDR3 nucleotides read TGCAGTGCCCCCCAGGGGGCGGGGATATCAGAGCAGTTCTTC. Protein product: CSAPQGAGISEQFF.

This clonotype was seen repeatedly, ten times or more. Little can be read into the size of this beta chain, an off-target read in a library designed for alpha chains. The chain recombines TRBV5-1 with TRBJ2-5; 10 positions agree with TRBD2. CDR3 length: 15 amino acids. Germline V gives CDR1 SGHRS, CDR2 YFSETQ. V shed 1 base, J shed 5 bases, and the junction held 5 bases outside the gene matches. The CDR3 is CASSLLMTSGETQYF. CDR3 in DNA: TGCGCCAGCAGCTTGCTTATGACTAGCGGGGAGACCCAGTACTTC.

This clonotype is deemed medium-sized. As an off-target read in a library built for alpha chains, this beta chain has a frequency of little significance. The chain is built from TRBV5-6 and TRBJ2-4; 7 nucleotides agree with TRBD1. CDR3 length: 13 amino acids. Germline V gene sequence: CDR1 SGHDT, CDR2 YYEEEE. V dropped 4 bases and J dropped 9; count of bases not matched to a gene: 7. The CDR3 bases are TGTGCCAGCAGCCAACAGGGGCACTCCATTCAGTACTTC. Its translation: CASSQQGHSIQYF.

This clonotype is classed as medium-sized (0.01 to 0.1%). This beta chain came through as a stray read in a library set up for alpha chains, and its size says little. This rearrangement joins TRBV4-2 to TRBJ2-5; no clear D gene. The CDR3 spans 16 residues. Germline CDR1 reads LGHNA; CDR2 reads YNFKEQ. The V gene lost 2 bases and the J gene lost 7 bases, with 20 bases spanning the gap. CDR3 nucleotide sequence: TGTGCCAGCAGCCAATCCGAAGAATACAGTACCCGGACCCAGTACTTC. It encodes CASSQSEEYSTRTQYF.

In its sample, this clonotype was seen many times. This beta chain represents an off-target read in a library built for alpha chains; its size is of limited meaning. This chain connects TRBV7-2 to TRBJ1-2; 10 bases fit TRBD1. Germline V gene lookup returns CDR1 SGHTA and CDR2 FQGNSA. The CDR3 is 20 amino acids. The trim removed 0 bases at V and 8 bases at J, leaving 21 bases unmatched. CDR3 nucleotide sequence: TGTGCCAGCAGCTTAGCGCTCCGACAGGGGGCCCGGACTCGAAACGTGGGCTACACCTTC. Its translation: CASSLALRQGARTRNVGYTF.

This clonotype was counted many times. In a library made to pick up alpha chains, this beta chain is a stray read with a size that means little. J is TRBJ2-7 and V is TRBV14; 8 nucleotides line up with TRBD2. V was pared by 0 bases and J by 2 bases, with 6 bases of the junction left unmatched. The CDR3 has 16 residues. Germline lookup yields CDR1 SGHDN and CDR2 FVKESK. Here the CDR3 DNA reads TGTGCCAGCAGCCAAGATGAGGGAGCGGGGGCCTACGAGCAGTACTTC. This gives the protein CASSQDEGAGAYEQYF.

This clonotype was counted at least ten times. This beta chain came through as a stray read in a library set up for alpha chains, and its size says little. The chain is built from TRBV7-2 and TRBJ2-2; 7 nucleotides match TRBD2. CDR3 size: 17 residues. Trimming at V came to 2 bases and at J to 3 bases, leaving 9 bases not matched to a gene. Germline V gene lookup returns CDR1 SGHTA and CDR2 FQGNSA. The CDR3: CASSLNWAGDDTGELFF. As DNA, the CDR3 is TGTGCCAGCAGCTTAAACTGGGCGGGAGACGACACCGGGGAGCTGTTTTTT.

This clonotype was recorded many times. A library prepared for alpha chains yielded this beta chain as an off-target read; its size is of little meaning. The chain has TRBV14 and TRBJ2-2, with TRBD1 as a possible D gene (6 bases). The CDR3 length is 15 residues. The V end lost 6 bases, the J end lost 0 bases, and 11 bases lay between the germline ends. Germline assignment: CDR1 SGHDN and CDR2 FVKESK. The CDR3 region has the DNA TGTGCCAGCAGATTAGGGACAACGAACACCGGGGAGCTGTTTTTT. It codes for CASRLGTTNTGELFF.

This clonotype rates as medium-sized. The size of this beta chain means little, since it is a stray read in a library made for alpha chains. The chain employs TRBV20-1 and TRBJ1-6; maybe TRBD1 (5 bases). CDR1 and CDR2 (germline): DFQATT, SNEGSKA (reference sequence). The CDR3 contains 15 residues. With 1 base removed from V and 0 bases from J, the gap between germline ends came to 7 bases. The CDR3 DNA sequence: TGCAGTGCTAGAGGGGGCGTCTCCTATAATTCACCCCTCCACTTT. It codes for CSARGGVSYNSPLHF.

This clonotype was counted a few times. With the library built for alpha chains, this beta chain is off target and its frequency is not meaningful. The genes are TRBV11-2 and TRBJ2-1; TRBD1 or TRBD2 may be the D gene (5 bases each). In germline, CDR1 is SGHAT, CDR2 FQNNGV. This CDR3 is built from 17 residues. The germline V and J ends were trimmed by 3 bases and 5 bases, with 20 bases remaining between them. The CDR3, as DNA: TGTGCCAGCAGCTTTTATGGGACCGATATCCTACACAATGAGCAGTTCTTC. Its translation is CASSFYGTDILHNEQFF.

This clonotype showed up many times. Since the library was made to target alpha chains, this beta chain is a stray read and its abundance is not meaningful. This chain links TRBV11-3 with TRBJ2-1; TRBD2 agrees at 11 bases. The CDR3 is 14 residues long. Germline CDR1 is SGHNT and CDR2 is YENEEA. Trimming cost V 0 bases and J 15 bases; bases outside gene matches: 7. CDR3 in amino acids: CASSLDGSGGASFF. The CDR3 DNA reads TGTGCCAGCAGCTTAGATGGTAGCGGGGGGGCTTCGTTCTTC. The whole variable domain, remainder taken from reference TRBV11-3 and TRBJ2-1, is EAGVVQSPRYKIIEKKQPVAFWCNPISGHNTLYWYLQNLGQGPELLIRYENEEAVDDSQLPKDRFSAERLKGVDSTLKIQPAELGDSAVYLCASSLDGSGGASFFGPGTRLTVL.

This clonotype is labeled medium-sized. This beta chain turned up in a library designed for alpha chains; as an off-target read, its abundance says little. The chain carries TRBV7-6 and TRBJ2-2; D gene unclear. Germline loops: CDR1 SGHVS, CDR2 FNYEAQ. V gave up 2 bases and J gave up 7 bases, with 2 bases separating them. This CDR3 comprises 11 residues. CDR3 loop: CASSLFGELFF. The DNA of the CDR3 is TGTGCCAGCAGCTTATTCGGGGAGCTGTTTTTT. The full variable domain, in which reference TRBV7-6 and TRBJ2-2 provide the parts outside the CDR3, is GAGVSQSPRYKVTKRGQDVALRCDPISGHVSLYWYRQALGQGPEFLTYFNYEAQQDKSGLPNDRFSAERPEGSISTLTIQRTEQRDSAMYRCASSLFGELFFGEGSRLTVL.

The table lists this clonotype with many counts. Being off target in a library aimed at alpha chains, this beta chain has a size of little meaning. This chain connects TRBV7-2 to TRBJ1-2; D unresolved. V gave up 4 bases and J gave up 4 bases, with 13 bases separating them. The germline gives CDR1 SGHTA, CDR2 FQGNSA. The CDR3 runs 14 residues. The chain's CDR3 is CASSSTMERYGYTF. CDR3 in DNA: TGTGCCAGCAGCTCTACAATGGAGCGCTATGGCTACACCTTC. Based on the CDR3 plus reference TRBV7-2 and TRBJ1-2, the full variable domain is GAGVSQSPSNKVTEKGKDVELRCDPISGHTALYWYRQSLGQGLEFLIYFQGNSAPDKSGLPSDRFSAERTGGSVSTLTIQRTQQEDSAVYLCASSSTMERYGYTFGSGTRLTVV.

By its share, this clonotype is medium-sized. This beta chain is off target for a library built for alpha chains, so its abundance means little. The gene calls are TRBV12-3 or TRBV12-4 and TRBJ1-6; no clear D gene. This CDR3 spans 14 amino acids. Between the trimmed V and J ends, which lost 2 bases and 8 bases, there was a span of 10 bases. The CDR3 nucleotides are TGTGCCAGCAGTTTAAAGGGTCCTGATTCACCCCTCCACTTT. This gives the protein CASSLKGPDSPLHF.

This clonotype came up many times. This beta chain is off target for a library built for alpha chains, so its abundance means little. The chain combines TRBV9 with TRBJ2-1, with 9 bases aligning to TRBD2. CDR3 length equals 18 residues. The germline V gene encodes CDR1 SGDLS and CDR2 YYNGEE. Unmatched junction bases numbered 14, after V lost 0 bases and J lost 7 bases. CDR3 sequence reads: CASSVEVSGRRLGNEQFF. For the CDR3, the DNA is TGTGCCAGCAGCGTAGAGGTTAGCGGGAGACGTTTGGGGAATGAGCAGTTCTTC.

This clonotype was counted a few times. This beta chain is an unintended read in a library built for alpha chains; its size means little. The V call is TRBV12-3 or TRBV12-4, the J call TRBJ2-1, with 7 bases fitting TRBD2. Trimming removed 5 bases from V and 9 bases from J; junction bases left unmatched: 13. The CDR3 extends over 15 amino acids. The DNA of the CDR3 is TGTGCCAGCAGTAAGCGGACGGCGGGAGTTCCTGAGCAGTTCTTC. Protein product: CASSKRTAGVPEQFF.

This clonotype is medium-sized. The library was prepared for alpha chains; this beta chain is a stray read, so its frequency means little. CDR3 sequence (DNA): TGTGCCAGCAGTATGGGGTTAATGGGGGGACTGTTTTTT. Encoded protein: CASSMGLMGGLFF. The V gene is TRBV2, the J gene TRBJ1-4; the D gene is possibly TRBD1 (5 bases). CDR3 size: 13 residues. CDR1 is SNHLY and CDR2 is FYNNEI in the germline V gene. Trimming stripped 5 bases from V and 13 bases from J, with 17 bases between.

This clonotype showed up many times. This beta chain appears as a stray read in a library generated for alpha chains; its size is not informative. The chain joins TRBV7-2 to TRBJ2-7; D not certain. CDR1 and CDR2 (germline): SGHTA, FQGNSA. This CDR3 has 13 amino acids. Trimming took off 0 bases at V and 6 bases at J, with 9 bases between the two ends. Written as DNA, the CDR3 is TGTGCCAGCAGCTTAGCGGTGCTATTCGAGCAGTACTTC. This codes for CASSLAVLFEQYF.

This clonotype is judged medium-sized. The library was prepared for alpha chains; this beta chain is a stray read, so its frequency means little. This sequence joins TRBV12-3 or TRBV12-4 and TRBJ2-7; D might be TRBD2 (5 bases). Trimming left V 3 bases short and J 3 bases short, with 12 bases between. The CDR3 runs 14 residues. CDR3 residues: CASSFQRLNYEQYF. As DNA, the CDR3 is TGTGCCAGCAGTTTCCAGCGGTTAAACTACGAGCAGTACTTC.

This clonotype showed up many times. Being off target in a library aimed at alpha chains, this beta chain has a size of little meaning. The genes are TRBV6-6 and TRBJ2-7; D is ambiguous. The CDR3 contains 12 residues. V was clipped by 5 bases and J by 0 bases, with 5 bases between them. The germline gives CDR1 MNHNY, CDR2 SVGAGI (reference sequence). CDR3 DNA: TGTGCCAGCAGTCGACACTCCTACGAGCAGTACTTC. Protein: CASSRHSYEQYF.

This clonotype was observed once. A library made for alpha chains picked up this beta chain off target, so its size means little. In nucleotides, the CDR3 is TGTGCCTGGAGTGGGACTAGCGGGAGCTATGAGCAGTTCTTC. This gives the protein CAWSGTSGSYEQFF. This chain joins TRBV30 and TRBJ2-1, with 13 bases aligning to TRBD2. The CDR3 is 14 amino acids. V gave up 1 base and J gave up 8 bases; unmatched junction bases: 2. CDR1 and CDR2 (germline): GTSNPN, SVGIG (reference sequence).

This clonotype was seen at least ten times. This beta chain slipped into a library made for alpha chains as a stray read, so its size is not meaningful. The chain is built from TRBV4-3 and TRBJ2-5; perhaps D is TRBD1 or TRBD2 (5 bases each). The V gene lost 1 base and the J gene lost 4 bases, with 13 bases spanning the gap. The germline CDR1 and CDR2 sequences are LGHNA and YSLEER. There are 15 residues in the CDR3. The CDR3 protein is CASSQGGEGGETQYF. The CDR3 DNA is TGCGCCAGCAGCCAAGGAGGGGAAGGTGGAGAGACCCAGTACTTC.

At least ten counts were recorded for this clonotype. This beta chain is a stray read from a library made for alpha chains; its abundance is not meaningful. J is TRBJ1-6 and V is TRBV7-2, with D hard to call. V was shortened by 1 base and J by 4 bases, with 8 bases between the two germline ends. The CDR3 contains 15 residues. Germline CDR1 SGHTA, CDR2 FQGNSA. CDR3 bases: TGTGCCAGCAGCTTAGACAAAGGGTATAATTCACCCCTCCACTTT. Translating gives CASSLDKGYNSPLHF.

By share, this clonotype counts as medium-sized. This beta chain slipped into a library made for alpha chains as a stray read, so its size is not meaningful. As DNA, the CDR3 is TGTGCCAGCAGCTTAGTTGCGAGCCCCCCCACCGGGGAGCTGTTTTTT. It specifies CASSLVASPPTGELFF. The V and J genes are TRBV7-2 and TRBJ2-2; D gene uncertain. CDR3 length equals 16 residues. Looked up from germline, CDR1 is SGHTA and CDR2 is FQGNSA. V was clipped by 1 base and J by 4 bases, with 13 bases between them.